Listed here are 5 T cell receptor beta chains from one sample, sequenced in a study of human T cells and chemical hapten exposure. TCRdb recomputed calls from the RACE reads with MiXCR, one row per CDR3 protein. The sample includes some 82,000 distinct CDR3 sequences, about 10% of them seen just once. Time point noted: patch test 1, 2 weeks after DPC sensitization. As to treatment: therapeutic diphenylcyclopropenone sensitization with weekly scalp DPC. Sequencing was performed on whole blood, taken in connection with sensitization to the hapten diphenylcyclopropenone (DPC). These receptors originate from a woman aged 45-60 years with alopecia areata. Some clones in this sample may be carry-over from other donors' samples.

There are a few counts of this clonotype. The chain joins TRBV4-1 to TRBJ1-2, with D unresolved. The CDR3 spans 13 residues. Germline V gives CDR1 MGHRA, CDR2 YSYEKL. The ends were cut back, 1 base at V and 7 bases at J, with 10 bases in the middle. The CDR3 is CASSQVGIGGYTF. As DNA, the CDR3 is TGCGCCAGCAGCCAAGTGGGGATAGGTGGCTACACCTTC.

This clonotype was detected ten times or more. The chain's CDR3 is CASVGAGTGRSPLHF. The CDR3 DNA reads as TGTGCCTCGGTGGGCGCCGGGACAGGTAGATCACCCCTCCACTTT. This rearrangement joins TRBV25-1 to TRBJ1-6, with 8 nucleotides matching TRBD1. The CDR3 loop spans 15 amino acids. Germline CDR1 MGHDK, CDR2 SYGVNS. With 11 bases clipped from V and 10 bases from J, the junction kept 16 bases outside the gene matches. The complete variable domain, with remaining parts taken from reference TRBV25-1 and TRBJ1-6, reads EADIYQTPRYLVIGTGKKITLECSQTMGHDKMYWYQQDPGMELHLIHYSYGVNSTEKGDLSSESTVSRIRTEHFPLTLESARPSHTSQYLCASVGAGTGRSPLHFGNGTRLTVT.

This clonotype was observed a few times. The genes are TRBV28 and TRBJ2-1; TRBD1 is a possible D gene (5 bases). The CDR3 sequence is 18 residues long. Trimming left V 2 bases short and J 1 base short, with 18 bases between. From germline, CDR1 is MDHEN and CDR2 SYDVKM. CDR3 sequence reads: CASSLTVVIRVSYNEQFF. The CDR3, as DNA: TGTGCCAGCAGTTTAACGGTGGTGATCAGGGTGTCCTACAATGAGCAGTTCTTC.

This clonotype was seen repeatedly, ten times or more. The genes are TRBV7-9 and TRBJ2-5; tentative D call: TRBD1 (6 bases). Germline V CDR1 and CDR2: SEHNR, FQNEAQ (reference sequence). V was pared by 6 bases and J by 3 bases, with 14 bases between. This CDR3 region has 14 residues. The DNA of the CDR3 is TGTGCCAGCAGTAACAGGGAATTGGAAGAGACCCAGTACTTC. Translation: CASSNRELEETQYF.

This clonotype was detected only a few times. This chain connects TRBV28 to TRBJ1-5; possible D gene TRBD1, 6 bases. Trimming stripped 5 bases from V and 6 bases from J, with 14 bases between. Germline V gene sequence: CDR1 MDHEN, CDR2 SYDVKM. The CDR3 covers 14 residues. CDR3 DNA sequence: TGTGCCAGCAGTCGTCACAGGGACTCTCAGCCCCAGCATTTT. Translated: CASSRHRDSQPQHF.